This TCR beta chain comes out of a study of blood T cell repertoires in COVID-19. The authors' processing: Scientists estimated how many nucleated cells there were by amplifying reference gene primers. The method was immunoSEQ multiplex PCR; TCRdb's version includes in-frame clones alone and lacks a portion of them. V, J and clone size are taken as reported in that table, and D and trimming were inferred from the DNA itself. The sample includes 65,000 to 75,000 clones, over 85% seen only once; the top ten take roughly 1.5%. This CDR3 is built from 14 residues. Trimming stripped 11 bases from V and 5 bases from J, with 18 bases between. Germline V gene sequence: CDR1 LGHDT, CDR2 YNNKEL (reference sequence).

The source material was peripheral blood. The clonotype comes from a man aged 45-65 years with acute or convalescent COVID-19. The V call is TRBV3-1 (or the pseudogene TRBV3-2), the J call TRBJ1-4; D is unclear. The CDR3 nucleotides read TGTGCCGCCGGTTGGGCGGGTTCGAATGAAAAACTGTTTTTT. Translated, it gives CAAGWAGSNEKLFF.